The T cell receptor (beta chain) under discussion was sequenced for a study of T cells in Graves' hyperthyroidism and ophthalmopathy. Study-level information: Upon initial diagnosis and before any treatment, peripheral blood was collected.

CDR3 length equals 16 residues. Germline V gene data show CDR1 as MDHEN and CDR2 as SYDVKM. Unmatched junction bases numbered 3, after V lost 1 base and J lost 0 bases. There are many counts of this clonotype. RNA transcripts served as the template for amplifying TCR beta CDR3 regions. In the first-round RT-PCR of the TCR CDR3, the HTBI primer set was used. MiXCR was run by TCRdb on the multiplex PCR reads, yielding one entry per CDR3 protein. The sample has approximately 370,000 distinct CDR3 sequences, around 14% seen once; the top ten hold approximately 29%. The receptor was isolated from a woman aged 25 to 39 with Graves' hyperthyroidism. The rearrangement links TRBV28 to TRBJ2-7; 10 positions agree with TRBD2. Sequenced sample: blood. The CDR3 nucleotides are TGTGCCAGCAGTTTATTTGCTAGCGGGAGCTCCTACGAGCAGTACTTC. Translating it yields CASSLFASGSSYEQYF.